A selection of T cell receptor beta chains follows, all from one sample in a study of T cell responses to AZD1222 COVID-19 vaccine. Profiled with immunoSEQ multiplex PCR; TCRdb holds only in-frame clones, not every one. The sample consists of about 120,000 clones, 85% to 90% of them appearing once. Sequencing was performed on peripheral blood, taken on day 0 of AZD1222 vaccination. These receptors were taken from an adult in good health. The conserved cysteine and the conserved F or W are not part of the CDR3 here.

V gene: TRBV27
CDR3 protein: ASRRTGGNTIY

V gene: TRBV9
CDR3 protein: ASTEGVLGANVLT

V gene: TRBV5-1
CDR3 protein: ASSPGTYSTDTQY

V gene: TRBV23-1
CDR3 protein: ASSQWRLAALLNTEAF

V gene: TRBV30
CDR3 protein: AWSSMDGETQY

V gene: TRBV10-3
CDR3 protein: AISGEGQNGQPQH

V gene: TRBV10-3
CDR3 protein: AISPGAGWGETQY

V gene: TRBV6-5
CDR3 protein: ASVGVDGYT

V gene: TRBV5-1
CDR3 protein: ASSFTGALSSGNTIY

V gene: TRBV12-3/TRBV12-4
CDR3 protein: ASSYQYNEQF

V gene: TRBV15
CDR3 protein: ATSRETEGNQPQH

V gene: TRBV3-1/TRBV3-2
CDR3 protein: ASSFRGTPYNEQF

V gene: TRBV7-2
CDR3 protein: ASSLAGQGYNEQF

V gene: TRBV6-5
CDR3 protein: ASTRQGMNTEAF

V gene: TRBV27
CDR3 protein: ASSLRGALATNTGELF

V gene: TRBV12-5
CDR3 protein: ASGATGQGNYNEQF

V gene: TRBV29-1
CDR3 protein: SVGTSRYEQY